The present T cell receptor (beta chain) was sequenced within a study of cytomegalovirus exposure and HLA in healthy donors. About the research overall: A preliminary data release comprised tens of millions of unique TCRs obtained from HLA-typed donors.

A multiplex PCR was run with 60 Vbeta primers and 13 Jbeta primers. Method: immunoSEQ multiplex PCR; TCRdb's copy keeps in-frame clones and lacks some. The data show roughly 120,000 clones, with 9% to 10% seen just once and 3% to 3.5% held by the top ten. This clone occurred a few times. The receptor comes from a man aged 30 to 45 in good health and CMV-seronegative. Sequenced sample: PBMCs.

The CDR3 region is CASSSLGSGRAFNEQFF. The CDR3 DNA reads as TGTGCCAGCAGCTCCCTTGGGAGTGGGAGGGCCTTTAATGAGCAGTTCTTC. The rearrangement uses TRBV5-4 and TRBJ2-1; the match to TRBD2 covers 7 bases. Germline lookup yields CDR1 SGHNT and CDR2 YYREEE (reference sequence). CDR3 size: 17 residues. The V and J ends lost 3 bases and 7 bases, in that order; junction bases with no gene match: 16.